Below are 28 T cell receptor beta chains sequenced from a single sample in a study of T cell clonality in common variable immunodeficiency. Clones were sequenced by immunoSEQ multiplex PCR, and TCRdb holds only the in-frame ones, with some missing. Singletons are absent from the sample, which has approximately 57,000 clones. The sample consisted of peripheral blood mononuclear cells. The receptors were sampled from a person between 18 and 75 years old in good health.

In this sample, this clone turned up a few times. Sequencing ends 3 residues short of the CDR3 end; the germline J gene provides the rest. This chain links TRBV13 with TRBJ1-1; no reliable D call. The CDR3 runs to 13 residues. CDR1 and CDR2 (germline): PRHDT, FYEKMQ (reference sequence). V lost 5 bases and J 5 bases, leaving 12 bases between the germline ends. CDR3 bases read: TGTGCCAGCAGCCGGCCACGAGGGACTGAA. It is translated as CASSRPRGTE. The CDR3 as a whole reads CASSRPRGTEAFF.

This clone has a count of ten or more. From the germline J gene comes the end of the CDR3, since the read stops 3 residues before it. This chain uses TRBV4-1 with TRBJ2-2; TRBD2 matches at 8 bases. This CDR3 is built from 16 residues. CDR1 and CDR2 from the germline V gene are MGHRA and YSYEKL. J was trimmed by 6 bases and V by 0 bases; bases with no gene match: 6. The part of the CDR3 DNA that was read is TGCGCCAGCAGCCAAGAAGGGAGCGGGGGCGCCGGGGAG. It is translated as CASSQEGSGGAGE. The full-length CDR3 reads as CASSQEGSGGAGELFF.

This clone was counted many times. The sequence runs out 3 residues before the end of the CDR3; the remainder is reconstructed from the germline J gene. The chain couples TRBV20-1 to TRBJ1-1; perhaps TRBD1 as D (5 bases). The ends were cut back, 3 bases at V and 1 base at J, with 9 bases in the middle. The CDR3 is 13 residues long. Germline assignment: CDR1 DFQATT and CDR2 SNEGSKA (reference sequence). The CDR3 bases that were read are TGCAGTGCTAGGCGACAGAAGAACACTGAA. Translating it yields CSARRQKNTE. In full, the CDR3 reads CSARRQKNTEAFF.

This clone has ten or more counts. The junction differs from germline at one of its ends, possibly a read error. The read halts 3 residues ahead of the CDR3 end, with the missing end drawn from the germline J gene. The V and J genes are TRBV4-2 and TRBJ2-3, with D possibly TRBD2 on 5 matching bases. Germline V CDR1 and CDR2: LGHNA, YNFKEQ. There are 14 residues in the CDR3. The DNA read from the CDR3 is TGCGCCAGCAGCCAAGGTAGCGGCACAGATACG. Translation: CASSQGSGTDT. The entire CDR3 protein reads CASSQGSGTDTQYF.

This clone was found many times. The sequence runs out 3 residues before the end of the CDR3; the remainder is reconstructed from the germline J gene. The rearrangement links TRBV5-4 to TRBJ2-2; TRBD2 aligns across 12 bases. The V segment lost 0 bases and the J segment 7 bases; nucleotides outside the gene matches: 4. The CDR3 is made up of 16 amino acids. Germline V gene data show CDR1 as SGHNT and CDR2 as YYREEE (reference sequence). The sequenced part of the CDR3 DNA is TGTGCCAGCAGCTTGGGACTAGCGGGAGTGGGCGGGGAG. Translating it yields CASSLGLAGVGGE. In full, the CDR3 reads CASSLGLAGVGGELFF.

This clone showed up many times. The missing CDR3 end, 3 residues past where the read stops, is filled in from the germline J gene. This chain links TRBV7-3 with TRBJ2-1; 9 bases align to TRBD2. Germline values: CDR1 SGHTA, CDR2 FQGTGA. CDR3 length equals 15 residues. The junction had 10 bases not matched to a gene; V was cut back by 4 bases and J by 9 bases. The part of the CDR3 DNA that was read is TGTGCCAGCAGCTCTCAAGCGGGAGGATATATTGAG. This translates into CASSSQAGGYIE. The CDR3, in full, reads CASSSQAGGYIEQFF. Looking up the rest from reference TRBV7-3 and TRBJ2-1 gives the full variable domain: GAGVSQTPSNKVTEKGKYVELRCDPISGHTALYWYRQSLGQGPEFLIYFQGTGAADDSGLPNDRFFAVRPEGSVSTLKIQRTERGDSAVYLCASSSQAGGYIEQFFGPGTRLTVL.

This clone was seen repeatedly, ten times or more. The CDR3 extends 3 residues past the end of the read, so its final part is completed from the germline J gene. The V call is TRBV18, the J call TRBJ2-7; TRBD2 is a possible D gene (5 bases). V shed 2 bases and J shed 0 bases, with 14 bases lying between them. The CDR3 runs to 16 residues. Germline CDR1 reads KGHSH; CDR2 reads LQKENI. The chain's CDR3 is CASSPSPGLGSYEQYF. The sequenced CDR3 bases are TGTGCCAGCTCACCAAGTCCTGGACTGGGCTCCTACGAG.

This clone was observed many times. The CDR3 goes on 3 residues after the read ends, and that part is filled in from the germline J gene. The rearrangement links TRBV20-1 to TRBJ1-5; tentatively, D is TRBD1 (6 bases). V lost 6 bases, J lost 6 bases, and 12 bases lay in between. The CDR3 covers 12 residues. The V gene's germline CDR1 is DFQATT and CDR2 SNEGSKA (reference sequence). The CDR3 bases that were read are TGCAGTGCCCCGGACAGAAGTCAGCCC. This encodes CSAPDRSQP. The complete CDR3 protein is CSAPDRSQPQHF.

This clone was counted only a few times. Read data end 3 residues before the CDR3 end; the end is taken from the germline J gene. This sequence joins TRBV19 and TRBJ1-1, with D perhaps TRBD1 (5 bases). The CDR3 consists of 14 residues. V lost 10 bases, J lost 7 bases, and 22 bases lay in between. Germline values: CDR1 LNHDA, CDR2 SQIVND (reference sequence). CDR3 in amino acids: CATSPGDQGFEAFF. CDR3 DNA (partial): TGTGCCACCTCACCGGGGGACCAGGGTTTTGAA.

This clone was seen at least ten times. The read ends 3 residues shy of where the CDR3 ends; the end is completed using the germline J gene. V gene TRBV30 combines with J gene TRBJ2-7, with 8 bases lining up with TRBD2. V was pared by 1 base and J by 3 bases, with 14 bases of the junction left unmatched. The CDR3 has 17 amino acids. Germline values: CDR1 GTSNPN, CDR2 SVGIG (reference sequence). CDR3 sequence: CAWSARFGTSHRYEQYF. The covered CDR3 bases are TGTGCCTGGAGTGCCCGATTCGGGACTAGTCATCGCTACGAG.

This clone was recorded at least ten times. Sequencing ends 3 residues short of the CDR3 end; the germline J gene provides the rest. The J gene is TRBJ2-1, the V gene TRBV30; the match to TRBD2 covers 7 bases. Germline CDR1 is GTSNPN and CDR2 is SVGIG (reference sequence). V dropped 0 bases and J dropped 2; count of bases not matched to a gene: 4. This CDR3 contains 15 residues. The CDR3: CAWSVLAVTYNEQFF. The DNA read from the CDR3 is TGTGCCTGGAGTGTGCTAGCGGTGACCTACAATGAG.

This clone was seen a few times. The DNA ends 3 residues before the CDR3 does, and the rest of the CDR3 is filled in from the germline J gene. The J gene is TRBJ2-5, the V gene TRBV18; D might be TRBD2 (5 bases). Germline V gives CDR1 KGHSH, CDR2 LQKENI. V lost 0 bases and J lost 5, with 13 bases in between. This CDR3 region has 15 residues. The CDR3 reads CASSPPGKGGETQYF. The DNA read from the CDR3 is TGTGCCAGCTCACCACCGGGAAAGGGCGGGGAGACC.

This clone showed up many times. From the germline J gene comes the end of the CDR3, since the read stops 3 residues before it. The chain combines TRBV7-9 with TRBJ1-2; 9 bases are a match to TRBD1. The V and J ends lost 4 bases and 6 bases, in that order; junction bases with no gene match: 9. CDR1 and CDR2 (germline): SEHNR, FQNEAQ (reference sequence). The CDR3 has 15 amino acids. The CDR3 spells CASSSGTGIRDGYTF. The covered CDR3 bases are TGTGCCAGCAGCTCCGGGACAGGGATTCGGGATGGC.

Comments on this clone: The read ends 3 residues early relative to the CDR3; the germline J gene fills the gap. This chain links TRBV6-7 with TRBJ1-2, with a possible D match to TRBD1 (5 bases). TRBV6-7 is an ORF, and what it does is uncertain. This CDR3 comprises 14 residues. CDR3 protein: CASSSLGPTYDYTF. CDR3 bases read: TGTGCCAGCAGCTCCCTGGGGCCCACCTACGAC.

This clone was picked up many times. The missing CDR3 end, 3 residues past where the read stops, is filled in from the germline J gene. The chain employs TRBV19 and TRBJ1-6; 8 bases are a match to TRBD1. The germline CDR1 and CDR2 sequences are LNHDA and SQIVND (reference sequence). CDR3 length: 18 residues. V shed 5 bases, J shed 3 bases, and the junction held 12 bases outside the gene matches. The CDR3 loop reads CASSGIPGQGIYNSPLHF. Incomplete CDR3 DNA: TGTGCCAGTAGTGGGATCCCTGGACAGGGCATCTATAATTCACCC.

This clone has more than one count but fewer than ten. The missing CDR3 end, 3 residues past where the read stops, is filled in from the germline J gene. V and J are TRBV6-1 and TRBJ2-3, with D tentatively TRBD2 (6 bases). Germline V CDR1 and CDR2: MNHNS, SASEGT. The CDR3 consists of 14 residues. The V and J ends lost 3 bases and 2 bases respectively, with 9 bases between them. The CDR3 spells CASSEGLATDTQYF. The CDR3 bases that were read are TGTGCCAGCAGTGAGGGACTGGCCACAGATACG.

This clone was observed many times. The read gets to within 3 residues of the CDR3 end, and the germline J gene fills in the rest. J is TRBJ2-1 and V is TRBV6-4, with 11 nucleotides matching TRBD1. V lost 2 bases to trimming and J lost 6 bases; unmatched junction nucleotides: 0. Germline-derived CDR1 and CDR2 are MRHNA and SNTAGT. The CDR3 contains 14 residues. Incomplete CDR3 DNA: TGTGCCAGCAGTGACGGGACAGGGGGCAATGAG. It specifies CASSDGTGGNE. Given in full, the CDR3 is CASSDGTGGNEQFF.

The sample holds many counts of this clone. From the germline J gene comes the end of the CDR3, since the read stops 3 residues before it. The same CDR3 can be traced to other DNA sequences in this sample. This rearrangement joins TRBV5-1 to TRBJ1-2, with 7 bases that match TRBD1. From germline, CDR1 is SGHRS and CDR2 YFSETQ. The CDR3 covers 14 residues. The covered CDR3 bases are TGCGCCAGCAGCGTCCACAGGGGACAAGACGGC. It codes for CASSVHRGQDG. The complete CDR3 protein is CASSVHRGQDGYTF.

This clone was recorded at least ten times. The read comes to an end 3 residues before the CDR3 does, leaving the germline J gene to fill in the end. Other nucleotide sequences in the sample specify the same CDR3. The V call is TRBV5-4, the J call TRBJ1-2; 7 nucleotides align to TRBD1. Looked up from germline, CDR1 is SGHNT and CDR2 is YYREEE (reference sequence). The CDR3 runs 11 residues. The part of the CDR3 DNA that was read is TGTGCCAGCAGCAAGACAGGGGGC. Translation gives CASSKTGG. The full CDR3 sequence reads CASSKTGGYTF.

This clone was observed many times. CDR3 loop: CASSPVSADTQYF. CDR3 DNA, as far as it was read: TGTGCCAGCTCACCCGTCTCCGCAGATACG. This chain uses TRBV18 with TRBJ2-3; unclear D gene. The read finishes 3 residues shy of the CDR3 end, and the germline J gene is used to complete it. The CDR3 contains 13 residues. V gave up 3 bases and J gave up 4 bases, with 8 bases separating them. Germline CDR1 reads KGHSH; CDR2 reads LQKENI.

This clone was detected many times. From the germline J gene comes the end of the CDR3, since the read stops 3 residues before it. The rearrangement links TRBV2 to TRBJ1-1; D perhaps matches TRBD1 (6 bases). Germline CDR1 SNHLY, CDR2 FYNNEI. Trimming left V 8 bases short and J 4 bases short, with 17 bases between. The CDR3 runs 14 residues. CDR3 bases read: TGTGCCAGCCTACAGGGAGGGTTGGGCACTGAA. Amino acids: CASLQGGLGTE. The CDR3 reads in full as CASLQGGLGTEAFF.

In this sample, this clone turned up many times. Read data end 3 residues before the CDR3 end; the end is taken from the germline J gene. The J gene is TRBJ1-1, the V gene TRBV2; 8 bases are shared with TRBD1. This CDR3 has 14 residues. The junction had 5 bases not matched to a gene; V was cut back by 4 bases and J by 4 bases. Germline CDR1 is SNHLY and CDR2 is FYNNEI. This chain's CDR3 is CASSGDRGVTEAFF. The part of the CDR3 DNA that was read is TGTGCCAGCAGTGGAGACAGGGGAGTCACTGAA.

This clone was counted many times. The missing CDR3 end, 3 residues past where the read stops, is filled in from the germline J gene. The same CDR3 also results from other DNA sequences found in this sample. This chain joins TRBV5-1 and TRBJ1-4, with 7 bases aligning to TRBD1. The V gene end was trimmed by 5 bases and the J gene end by 8 bases; junction bases not matched to a gene: 6. Germline V gene sequence: CDR1 SGHRS, CDR2 YFSETQ. CDR3 length: 13 residues. CDR3 DNA (partial): TGCGCCAGCAGTACAGGGGACGGAGAAAAA. This gives the protein CASSTGDGEK. The CDR3 as a whole reads CASSTGDGEKLFF.

In this sample, this clone turned up many times. The sequenced CDR3 bases are TGTGCCAGCGGCGAGGGCAGAGGCACAGATACG. This encodes CASGEGRGTDT. The CDR3 in full is CASGEGRGTDTQYF. This rearrangement joins TRBV9 to TRBJ2-3, with D tentatively TRBD2 (5 bases). Coverage ceases 3 residues before the CDR3 finishes, and the germline J gene fills in the end. Trimming pared 7 bases from V and 1 base from J, leaving 13 bases between. Germline V gene sequence: CDR1 SGDLS, CDR2 YYNGEE. The CDR3 is 14 amino acids.

The table lists this clone with many counts. CDR3 sequence reads: CSVVGLAGDNTQYF. The DNA read from the CDR3 is TGCAGTGTAGTGGGGCTAGCGGGGGACAATACG. The rearrangement joins TRBV20-1 to TRBJ2-3; 10 bases line up with TRBD2. The CDR3 end lies 3 residues beyond the end of the read and is filled in from the germline J gene. CDR1 and CDR2 (germline): DFQATT, SNEGSKA (reference sequence). The CDR3 has 14 amino acids. With 7 bases clipped from V and 7 bases from J, the junction kept 11 bases outside the gene matches.

Many counts were recorded for this clone. The read ends 3 residues early relative to the CDR3; the germline J gene fills the gap. V usage is TRBV20-1 and J usage is TRBJ2-5; D is possibly TRBD1 (5 bases). CDR1 and CDR2 (germline): DFQATT, SNEGSKA (reference sequence). CDR3 length equals 13 residues. Trimming removed 5 bases at V and 5 bases at J, with 15 bases between. The part of the CDR3 DNA that was read is TGCAGTGCTCCCATCCCCCCAGGGGAGACC. This codes for CSAPIPPGET. The full CDR3 protein reads CSAPIPPGETQYF.

In this sample, this clone turned up many times. The DNA ends 3 residues before the CDR3 does, and the rest of the CDR3 is filled in from the germline J gene. The rearrangement uses TRBV5-1 and TRBJ2-5; 9 nucleotides agree with TRBD2. Trimming took 0 bases from V and 1 from J; bases not matched to a gene: 7. CDR1 and CDR2 from the germline V gene are SGHRS and YFSETQ. CDR3 length: 17 amino acids. The chain's CDR3 is CASSLGLVAGAQETQYF. The sequenced CDR3 bases are TGCGCCAGCAGCTTGGGTTTAGTAGCGGGGGCCCAAGAGACC.

This clone was picked up many times. Read sequence stops 3 residues before the CDR3 end, and the germline J gene provides the missing end. This chain uses TRBV19 with TRBJ1-1, with D unclear. Trimming pared 3 bases from V and 4 bases from J, leaving 6 bases between. Germline lookup yields CDR1 LNHDA and CDR2 SQIVND (reference sequence). This CDR3 region has 12 residues. CDR3 bases read: TGTGCCAGTAGTATGTTTAGCACTGAA. Translating gives CASSMFSTE. The whole CDR3 sequence is CASSMFSTEAFF.